This T cell receptor (beta chain) was identified during a study of CD8 T cells in Susac syndrome. V was trimmed by 1 base and J by 3 bases, leaving 11 bases between them. The CDR3 sequence is 16 residues long. The V gene's germline CDR1 is KGHDR and CDR2 SFDVKD. Random hexamers were used to reverse transcribe an amount of roughly 0.5 to 1 ug RNA. Amplification of the TCR beta CDR3 was carried out by immunoSEQ multiplex PCR, which spanned a total of 54 Vbeta and 13 Jbeta segments. From the immunoSEQ multiplex PCR reads, TCRdb called clonotypes with MiXCR, one entry per CDR3 protein. The table has under 150,000 distinct CDR3 sequences, around 75% seen once. Isolation of CD8+ and CD4+ T cells was performed negatively, whereas enrichment of TEMRA cells was done by FACS.

The specimen sequenced was CD8+ T cells from PBMCs. The sequence came from a human donor with multiple sclerosis. The rearrangement joins TRBV24-1 to TRBJ2-2, with D hard to call. Written as DNA, the CDR3 is TGTGCCACCAGTGATTTAAGGTTTGGGGACACCGGGGAGCTGTTTTTT. This gives the protein CATSDLRFGDTGELFF.